Described below is a single TCR beta chain sequence and its context. Its antigen is unidentified. Trimming took 2 bases from V and 6 from J; bases not matched to a gene: 8. The germline V gene has CDR1 MNHEY and CDR2 SVGAGI. CDR3 length equals 16 residues. The data stem from a study of cytomegalovirus exposure and HLA in healthy donors. General study findings and limits: Productive rates of about 87% or about 30% were seen for most TCR beta V segments in an earlier analysis.

Researchers ran the PCR with 60 Vbeta and 13 Jbeta primers. The method was immunoSEQ multiplex PCR; TCRdb's version includes in-frame clones alone and lacks a portion of them. Of about 250,000 clones in the sample, more than 55% were seen once. Sequenced input: PBMCs. This receptor was obtained from a female donor in good health and CMV-seronegative. The J gene is TRBJ2-2, the V gene TRBV6-5, with 8 positions matching TRBD2. The CDR3 DNA reads as TGTGCCAGCAGTTACCCCCGGGGGGGGAGTTCCGGGGAGCTGTTTTTT. Protein product: CASSYPRGGSSGELFF.